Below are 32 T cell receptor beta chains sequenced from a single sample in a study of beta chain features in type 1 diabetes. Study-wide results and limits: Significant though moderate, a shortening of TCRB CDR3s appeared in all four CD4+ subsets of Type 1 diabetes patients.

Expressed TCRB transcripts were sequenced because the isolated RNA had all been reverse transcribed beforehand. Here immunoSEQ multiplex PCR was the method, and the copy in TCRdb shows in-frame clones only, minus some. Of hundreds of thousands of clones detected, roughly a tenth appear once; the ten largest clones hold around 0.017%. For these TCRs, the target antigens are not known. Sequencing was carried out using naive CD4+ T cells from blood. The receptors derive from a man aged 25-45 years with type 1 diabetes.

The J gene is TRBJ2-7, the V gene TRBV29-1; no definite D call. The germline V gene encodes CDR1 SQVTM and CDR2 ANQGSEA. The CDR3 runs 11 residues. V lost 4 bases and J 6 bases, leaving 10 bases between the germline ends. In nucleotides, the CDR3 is TGCAGCGTTGTCCTCTCCGGCGAGCAGTACTTC. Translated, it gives CSVVLSGEQYF.

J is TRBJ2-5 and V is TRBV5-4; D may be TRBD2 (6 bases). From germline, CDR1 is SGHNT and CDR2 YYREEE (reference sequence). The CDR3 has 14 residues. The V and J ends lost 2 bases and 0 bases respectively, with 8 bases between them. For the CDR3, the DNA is TGTGCCAGCAGCTTCCGGGACTACCAAGAGACCCAGTACTTC. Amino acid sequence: CASSFRDYQETQYF. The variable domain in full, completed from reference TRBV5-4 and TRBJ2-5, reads ETGVTQSPTHLIKTRGQQVTLRCSSQSGHNTVSWYQQALGQGPQFIFQYYREEENGRGNFPPRFSGLQFPNYSSELNVNALELDDSALYLCASSFRDYQETQYFGPGTRLLVL.

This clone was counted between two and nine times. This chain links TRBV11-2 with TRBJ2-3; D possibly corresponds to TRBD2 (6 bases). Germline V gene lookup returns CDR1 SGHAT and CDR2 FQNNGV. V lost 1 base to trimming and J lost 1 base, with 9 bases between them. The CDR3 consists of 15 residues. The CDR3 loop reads CASSLVGGRTDTQYF. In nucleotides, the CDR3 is TGTGCCAGCAGCTTAGTTGGAGGGCGCACAGATACGCAGTATTTT.

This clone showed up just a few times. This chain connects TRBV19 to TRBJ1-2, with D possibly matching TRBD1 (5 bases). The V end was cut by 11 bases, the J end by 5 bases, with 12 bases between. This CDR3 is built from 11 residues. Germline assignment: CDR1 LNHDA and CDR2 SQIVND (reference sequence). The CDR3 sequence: CARLGTYGYTF. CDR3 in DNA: TGTGCCCGGCTGGGGACTTATGGCTACACCTTC.

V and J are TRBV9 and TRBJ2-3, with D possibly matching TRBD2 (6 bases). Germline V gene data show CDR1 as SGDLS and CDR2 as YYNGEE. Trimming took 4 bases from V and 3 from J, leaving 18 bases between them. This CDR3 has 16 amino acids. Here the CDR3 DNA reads TGTGCCAGCAGCCCTCAGCGGGTGAGGGGAACAGATACGCAGTATTTT. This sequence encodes CASSPQRVRGTDTQYF.

The CDR3 protein is CASSQATLAGKGETQYF. In DNA, the CDR3 is TGTGCCAGCAGCCAGGCCACACTAGCGGGGAAAGGAGAGACCCAGTACTTC. This chain connects TRBV4-2 to TRBJ2-5; 10 bases line up with TRBD2. With V trimmed by 3 bases and J by 4 bases, 11 bases remained unmatched. Germline loops: CDR1 LGHNA, CDR2 YNFKEQ. The CDR3 covers 17 residues.

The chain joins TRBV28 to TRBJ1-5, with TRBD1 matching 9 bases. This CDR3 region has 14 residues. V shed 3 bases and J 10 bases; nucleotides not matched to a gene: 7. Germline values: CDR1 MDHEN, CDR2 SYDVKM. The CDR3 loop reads CASSLGQGRSPQHF. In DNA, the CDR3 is TGTGCCAGCAGTTTGGGACAGGGTCGTAGTCCCCAGCATTTT.

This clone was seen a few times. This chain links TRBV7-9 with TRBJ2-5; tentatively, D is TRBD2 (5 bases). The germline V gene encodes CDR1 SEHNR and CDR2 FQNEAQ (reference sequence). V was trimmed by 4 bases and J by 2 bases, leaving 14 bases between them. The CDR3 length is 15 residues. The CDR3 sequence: CASSSNAGLQETQYF. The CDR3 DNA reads TGTGCCAGCAGCTCAAACGCAGGACTTCAAGAGACCCAGTACTTC.

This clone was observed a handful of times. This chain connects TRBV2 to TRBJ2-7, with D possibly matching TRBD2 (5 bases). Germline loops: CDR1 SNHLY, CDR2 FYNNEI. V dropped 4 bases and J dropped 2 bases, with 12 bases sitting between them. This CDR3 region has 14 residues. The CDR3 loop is CASSGGQFTYEQYF. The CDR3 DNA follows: TGTGCCAGCAGTGGAGGGCAGTTTACCTACGAGCAGTACTTC.

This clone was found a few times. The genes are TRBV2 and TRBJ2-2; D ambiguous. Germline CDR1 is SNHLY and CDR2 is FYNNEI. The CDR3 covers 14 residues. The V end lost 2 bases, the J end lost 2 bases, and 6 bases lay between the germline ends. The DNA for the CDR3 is TGTGCCAGCAGTGAACGTGGCAACACCGGGGAGCTGTTTTTT. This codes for CASSERGNTGELFF.

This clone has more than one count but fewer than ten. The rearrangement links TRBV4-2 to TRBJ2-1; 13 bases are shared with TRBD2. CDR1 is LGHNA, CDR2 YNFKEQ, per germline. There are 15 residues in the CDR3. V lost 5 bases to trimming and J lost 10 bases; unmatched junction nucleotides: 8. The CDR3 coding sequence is TGTGCCAGCAGCTCCGGGACTAGCGGGGACAGGGAGCAGTTCTTC. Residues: CASSSGTSGDREQFF.

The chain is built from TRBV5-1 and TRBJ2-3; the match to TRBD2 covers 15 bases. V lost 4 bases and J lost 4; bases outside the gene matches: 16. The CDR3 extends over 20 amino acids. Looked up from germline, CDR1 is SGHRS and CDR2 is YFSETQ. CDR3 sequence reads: CASSTGLAGGQVEAPDTQYF. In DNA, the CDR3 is TGCGCCAGCAGCACCGGACTAGCGGGGGGGCAAGTCGAGGCACCAGATACGCAGTATTTT.

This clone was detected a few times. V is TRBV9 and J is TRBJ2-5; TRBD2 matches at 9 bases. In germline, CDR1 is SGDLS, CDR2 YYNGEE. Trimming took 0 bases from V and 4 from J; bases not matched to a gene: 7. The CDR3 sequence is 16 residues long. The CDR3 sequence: CASSVVTAGGSETQYF. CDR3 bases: TGTGCCAGCAGCGTAGTCACGGCGGGGGGGTCAGAGACCCAGTACTTC.

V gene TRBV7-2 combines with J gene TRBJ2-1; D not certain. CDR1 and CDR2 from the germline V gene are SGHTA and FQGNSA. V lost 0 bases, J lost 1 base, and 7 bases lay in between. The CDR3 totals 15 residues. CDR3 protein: CASSLAASSYNEQFF. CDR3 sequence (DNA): TGTGCCAGCAGCTTAGCTGCGAGTTCCTACAATGAGCAGTTCTTC.

The chain's CDR3 is CAITEGGQGGEQYF. The CDR3 DNA is TGTGCCATCACCGAGGGGGGACAGGGGGGAGAGCAGTACTTC. The chain recombines TRBV10-3 with TRBJ2-7; 11 bases are a match to TRBD1. The length of the CDR3 is 14 residues. Germline CDR1 and CDR2: ENHRY and SYGVKD. Unmatched junction bases numbered 9, after V lost 7 bases and J lost 7 bases.

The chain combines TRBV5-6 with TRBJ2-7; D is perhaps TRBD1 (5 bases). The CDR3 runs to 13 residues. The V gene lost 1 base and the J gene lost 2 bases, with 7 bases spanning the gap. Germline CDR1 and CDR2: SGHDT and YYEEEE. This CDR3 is CASSLSGPYEQYF. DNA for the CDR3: TGTGCCAGCAGCTTGTCAGGGCCCTACGAGCAGTACTTC. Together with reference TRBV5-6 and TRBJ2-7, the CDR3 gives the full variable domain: DAGVTQSPTHLIKTRGQQVTLRCSPKSGHDTVSWYQQALGQGPQFIFQYYEEEERQRGNFPDRFSGHQFPNYSSELNVNALLLGDSALYLCASSLSGPYEQYFGPGTRLTVT.

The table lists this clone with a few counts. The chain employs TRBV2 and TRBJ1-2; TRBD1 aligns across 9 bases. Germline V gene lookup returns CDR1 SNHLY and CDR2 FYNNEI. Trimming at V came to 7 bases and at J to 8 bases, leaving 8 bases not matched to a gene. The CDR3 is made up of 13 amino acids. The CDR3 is CASMRGQGEGYTF. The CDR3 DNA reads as TGTGCCAGCATGAGGGGACAGGGCGAAGGCTACACCTTC.

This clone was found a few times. Written as DNA, the CDR3 is TGCGCCAGCAGCTTAACGGCGGAATCCTACGAGCAGTACTTC. Its translation: CASSLTAESYEQYF. The chain couples TRBV5-1 to TRBJ2-7; D not resolved. This CDR3 is built from 14 residues. V lost 2 bases and J lost 1, with 10 bases in between. The germline gives CDR1 SGHRS, CDR2 YFSETQ.

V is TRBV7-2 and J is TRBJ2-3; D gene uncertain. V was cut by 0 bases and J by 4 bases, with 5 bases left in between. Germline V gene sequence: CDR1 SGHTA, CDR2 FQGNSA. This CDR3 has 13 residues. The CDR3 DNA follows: TGTGCCAGCAGCTTAGCTAGCTCAGATACGCAGTATTTT. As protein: CASSLASSDTQYF. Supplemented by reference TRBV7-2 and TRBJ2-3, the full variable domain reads GAGVSQSPSNKVTEKGKDVELRCDPISGHTALYWYRQSLGQGLEFLIYFQGNSAPDKSGLPSDRFSAERTGGSVSTLTIQRTQQEDSAVYLCASSLASSDTQYFGPGTRLTVL.

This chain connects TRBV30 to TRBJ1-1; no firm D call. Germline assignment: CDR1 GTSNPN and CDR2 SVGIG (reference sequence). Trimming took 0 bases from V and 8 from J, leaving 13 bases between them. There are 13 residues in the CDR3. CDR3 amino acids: CAWSVEGPGEAFF. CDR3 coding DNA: TGTGCCTGGAGTGTAGAGGGCCCAGGCGAAGCTTTCTTT.

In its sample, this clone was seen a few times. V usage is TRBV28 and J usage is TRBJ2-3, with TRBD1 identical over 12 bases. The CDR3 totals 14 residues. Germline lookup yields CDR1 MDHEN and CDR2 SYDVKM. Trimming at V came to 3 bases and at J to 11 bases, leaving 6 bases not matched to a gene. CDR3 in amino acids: CASSFPGQGAKQYF. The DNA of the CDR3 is TGTGCCAGCAGTTTCCCGGGACAGGGGGCGAAGCAGTATTTT.

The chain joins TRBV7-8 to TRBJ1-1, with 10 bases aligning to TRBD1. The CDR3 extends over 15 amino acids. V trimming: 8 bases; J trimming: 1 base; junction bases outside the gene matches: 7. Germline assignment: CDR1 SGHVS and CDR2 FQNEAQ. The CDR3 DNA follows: TGTGCCAGCGGAAGACGGGACAGGGGGAACACTGAAGCTTTCTTT. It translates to CASGRRDRGNTEAFF.

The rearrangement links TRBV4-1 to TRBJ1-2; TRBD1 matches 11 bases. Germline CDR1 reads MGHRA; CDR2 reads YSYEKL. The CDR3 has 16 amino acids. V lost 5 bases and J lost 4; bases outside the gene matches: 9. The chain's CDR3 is CASSDPTDRGPYGYTF. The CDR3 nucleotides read TGCGCCAGCAGCGACCCGACGGACAGGGGGCCCTATGGCTACACCTTC.

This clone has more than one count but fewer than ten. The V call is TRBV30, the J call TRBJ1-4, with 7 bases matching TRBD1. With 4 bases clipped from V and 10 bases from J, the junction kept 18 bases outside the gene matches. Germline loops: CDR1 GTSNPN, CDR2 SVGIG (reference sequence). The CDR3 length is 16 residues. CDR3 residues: CAWTFTRAGGFGKLFF. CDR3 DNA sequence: TGTGCCTGGACCTTTACTAGGGCAGGGGGTTTTGGAAAACTGTTTTTT.

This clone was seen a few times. The CDR3 region is CSVGTGTEQYF. For the CDR3, the DNA is TGCAGCGTAGGGACAGGAACCGAGCAGTACTTC. The rearrangement joins TRBV29-1 to TRBJ2-5, with TRBD1 identical over 8 bases. The DNA end lines up better with TRBJ2-7; the J call may be wrong. Germline V CDR1 and CDR2: SQVTM, ANQGSEA. The CDR3 contains 11 residues.

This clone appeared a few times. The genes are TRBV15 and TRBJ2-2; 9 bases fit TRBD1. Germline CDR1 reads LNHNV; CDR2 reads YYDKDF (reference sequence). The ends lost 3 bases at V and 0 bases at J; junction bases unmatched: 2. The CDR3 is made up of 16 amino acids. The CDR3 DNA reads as TGTGCCACCAGCAGGGGGACAGGGCCGAACACCGGGGAGCTGTTTTTT. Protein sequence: CATSRGTGPNTGELFF.

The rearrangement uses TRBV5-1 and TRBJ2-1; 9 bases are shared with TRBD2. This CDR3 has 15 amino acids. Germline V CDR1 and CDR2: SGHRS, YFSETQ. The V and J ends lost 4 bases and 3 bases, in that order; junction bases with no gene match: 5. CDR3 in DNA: TGCGCCAGCAGCCAGCGGGGGGCTCTCTACAATGAGCAGTTCTTC. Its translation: CASSQRGALYNEQFF.

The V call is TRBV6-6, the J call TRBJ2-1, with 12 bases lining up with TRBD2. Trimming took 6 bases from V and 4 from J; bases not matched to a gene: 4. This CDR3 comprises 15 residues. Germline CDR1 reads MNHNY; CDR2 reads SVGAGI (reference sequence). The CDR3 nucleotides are TGTGCCAGCAGCGAGACTAGCGGGAGATACAATGAGCAGTTCTTC. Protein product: CASSETSGRYNEQFF.

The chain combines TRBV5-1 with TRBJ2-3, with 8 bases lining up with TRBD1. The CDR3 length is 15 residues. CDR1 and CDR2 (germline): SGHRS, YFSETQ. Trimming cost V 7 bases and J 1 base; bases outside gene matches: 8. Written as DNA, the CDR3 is TGCGCCAGCGCACTAGAGGGACAGGGCACAGATACGCAGTATTTT. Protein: CASALEGQGTDTQYF.

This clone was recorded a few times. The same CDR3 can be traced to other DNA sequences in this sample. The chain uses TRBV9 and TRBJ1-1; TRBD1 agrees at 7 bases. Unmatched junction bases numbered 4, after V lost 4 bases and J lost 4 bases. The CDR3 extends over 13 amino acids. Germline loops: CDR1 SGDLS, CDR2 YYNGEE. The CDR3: CASSFRQGTEAFF. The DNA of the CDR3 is TGTGCCAGCAGCTTTAGACAGGGCACTGAAGCTTTCTTT.

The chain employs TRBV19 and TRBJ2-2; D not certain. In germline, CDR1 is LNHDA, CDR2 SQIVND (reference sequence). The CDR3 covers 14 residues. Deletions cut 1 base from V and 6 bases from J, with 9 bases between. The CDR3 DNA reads TGTGCCAGTAGTATAGTCGCAGGCGCCGGGGAGCTGTTTTTT. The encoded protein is CASSIVAGAGELFF.

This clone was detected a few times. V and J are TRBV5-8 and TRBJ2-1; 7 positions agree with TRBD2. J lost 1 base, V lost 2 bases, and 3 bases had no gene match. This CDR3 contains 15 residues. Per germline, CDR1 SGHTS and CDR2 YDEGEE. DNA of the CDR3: TGTGCCAGCAGCTTCGGGGGGAGATCCTACAATGAGCAGTTCTTC. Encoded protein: CASSFGGRSYNEQFF. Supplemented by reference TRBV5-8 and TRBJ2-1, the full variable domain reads EAGVTQSPTHLIKTRGQQATLRCSPISGHTSVYWYQQALGLGLQFLLWYDEGEERNRGNFPPRFSGRQFPNYSSELNVNALELEDSALYLCASSFGGRSYNEQFFGPGTRLTVL.